This T cell receptor beta chain was documented in a study of Graves' ophthalmopathy and Graves' hyperthyroidism. This clonotype has a count of ten or more. Fresh peripheral blood (about 9 ml) yielded the PBMCs. V was pared by 6 bases and J by 6 bases, with 9 bases between. CDR3 size: 13 residues. From RNA, the CDR3 regions of TCR beta chains were amplified and sequenced. Investigators did first-round RT-PCR with HTBI primers, then second-round multiplex PCR. TCRdb fed the multiplex PCR reads into MiXCR, producing one record per CDR3 protein. The table records a few hundred thousand distinct CDR3 sequences, 17% of them present only once.

The TCR sequence derives from an adult woman with stable Graves' hyperthyroidism. The material sequenced was peripheral blood. The chain is built from TRBV12-3 or TRBV12-4 and TRBJ1-6, with D tentatively TRBD1 (6 bases). The CDR3 spells CASSGQTNSPLHF. CDR3 sequence (DNA): TGTGCCAGCAGCGGACAGACTAATTCACCCCTCCACTTT.